This T cell receptor beta chain comes out of a study of cytomegalovirus exposure and HLA in healthy donors. Notes on the study in general: Later analysis found that TCR beta chains associated with HLA were more clonally expanded than other, equally common chains.

Amplification used 60 Vbeta primers and 13 Jbeta primers. This table comes from immunoSEQ multiplex PCR, and its TCRdb copy is limited to in-frame clones, with some not included. The data contain approximately 210,000 clones, over 80% of them seen just once; the ten biggest clones take up over 1%. Unrecorded immune exposure was likely among donors, who were nominally healthy when sampled. Losses at the gene ends were 1 base for V and 4 bases for J; bases not matched to a gene: 2. Germline CDR1 and CDR2: LNHNV and YYDKDF (reference sequence). The CDR3 has 15 residues. This clone was recorded once. The antigen remains unidentified.

The TCR originated in a man aged 30-40 years in good health and CMV-seronegative. The material sequenced was PBMCs. The V and J genes are TRBV15 and TRBJ2-3; the match to TRBD1 covers 10 bases. The CDR3 DNA reads as TGTGCCACCAGCAGAGGGGGGACAGGGGCAGATACGCAGTATTTT. Protein: CATSRGGTGADTQYF.